These 14 T cell receptor beta chains originate from one sample sequenced in a study of shared clonotypes between healthy human individuals. Sequencing was performed with immunoSEQ multiplex PCR; in TCRdb, only in-frame clones are kept and a portion is missing. The repertoire includes under 1,100,000 clones, about 80% of them detected once, and roughly 1.4% sits in the top ten. Sequenced: memory CD4+ T cells sorted from blood. Regarding subset: CD45RA-negative fraction. Source of these receptors: a man younger than 35 in good health.

The CDR3 sequence: CASSMTGDNSPLHF. CDR3 DNA: TGTGCCAGCAGCATGACAGGGGATAATTCACCCCTCCACTTT. J is TRBJ1-6 and V is TRBV6-6; 8 nucleotides agree with TRBD1. Germline V gene sequence: CDR1 MNHNY, CDR2 SVGAGI (reference sequence). V lost 6 bases, J lost 5 bases, and 3 bases stayed unmatched. The CDR3 has 14 amino acids.

The genes are TRBV30 and TRBJ2-1; 8 nucleotides align to TRBD2. CDR3 length: 16 residues. The germline V gene has CDR1 GTSNPN and CDR2 SVGIG (reference sequence). Trimming at V came to 4 bases and at J to 4 bases, leaving 12 bases not matched to a gene. The CDR3 bases are TGTGCCTGGAACTCCCTCAGCGGGAGTGTTTACAATGAGCAGTTCTTC. It specifies CAWNSLSGSVYNEQFF.

This chain uses TRBV11-2 with TRBJ2-5; 9 nucleotides agree with TRBD2. Germline trimming cut 1 base from V and 4 bases from J; bases unmatched to any gene: 7. The CDR3 is made up of 16 amino acids. The germline gives CDR1 SGHAT, CDR2 FQNNGV. For the CDR3, the DNA is TGTGCCAGCAGCTTAGGGGCGGGAGGGCCAGTAGAGACCCAGTACTTC. Protein sequence: CASSLGAGGPVETQYF.

This chain uses TRBV12-5 with TRBJ2-2; 7 nucleotides match TRBD2. The CDR3 spans 15 residues. Germline V gives CDR1 LGHNT, CDR2 FRNRAP. After removal of 2 bases from V and 6 bases from J, the junction contained 6 bases not matched to a gene. In DNA, the CDR3 is TGTGCTAGTGGTTTGCAGGCGGGAGCGGCCGGGGAGCTGTTTTTT. It yields the protein CASGLQAGAAGELFF.

This clone has only a few counts. A junction end diverges from the germline sequence, so it may reflect a read error. V is TRBV5-1 and J is TRBJ1-4; 9 nucleotides match TRBD1. Germline lookup yields CDR1 SGHRS and CDR2 YFSETQ. This CDR3 spans 17 amino acids. CDR3 bases: TGCGCCAGCAGCTTTGATGCGACAGGGGGGTCTAAAGAAAAACTGTTTTTT. Translating it yields CASSFDATGGSKEKLFF.

The CDR3 loop is CASSLAWGPGNTIYF. The CDR3 region has the DNA TGCGCCAGCAGCTTGGCCTGGGGGCCTGGAAACACCATATATTTT. V usage is TRBV5-1 and J usage is TRBJ1-3; D is perhaps TRBD1 (6 bases). This CDR3 spans 15 amino acids. CDR1 is SGHRS and CDR2 is YFSETQ in the germline V gene. The V gene lost 0 bases and the J gene lost 2 bases, with 9 bases spanning the gap.

This clone has a handful of counts. V gene TRBV5-1 combines with J gene TRBJ1-1; D is unclear. V lost 0 bases, J lost 3 bases, and 12 bases lay in between. The CDR3 totals 15 residues. Germline V gives CDR1 SGHRS, CDR2 YFSETQ. The CDR3 DNA reads TGCGCCAGCAGCTTGGCCAATACGGTCTACACTGAAGCTTTCTTT. It yields the protein CASSLANTVYTEAFF.

The gene calls are TRBV5-5 and TRBJ1-1, with D perhaps TRBD1 (5 bases). This CDR3 has 14 amino acids. The V gene's germline CDR1 is SGHKS and CDR2 YYEKEE (reference sequence). The germline V and J ends were trimmed by 0 bases and 1 base, with 7 bases remaining between them. CDR3 sequence (DNA): TGTGCCAGCAGCTTGGCGACAGAGAACACTGAAGCTTTCTTT. Protein: CASSLATENTEAFF.

The chain combines TRBV5-1 with TRBJ1-4; TRBD1 is a possible D gene (5 bases). CDR3 length: 14 amino acids. Germline lookup yields CDR1 SGHRS and CDR2 YFSETQ. Trimming left V 5 bases short and J 4 bases short, with 12 bases between. The CDR3 sequence is CASRARDGNEKLFF. The CDR3 nucleotides read TGCGCCAGCAGGGCCAGGGACGGTAATGAAAAACTGTTTTTT.

V and J are TRBV7-2 and TRBJ2-1; 8 positions agree with TRBD2. The CDR3 contains 14 residues. With V trimmed by 4 bases and J by 9 bases, 8 bases remained unmatched. Germline V CDR1 and CDR2: SGHTA, FQGNSA. CDR3 amino acids: CASSSVGLASEQFF. The CDR3 bases are TGTGCCAGCAGCTCTGTCGGACTAGCAAGTGAGCAGTTCTTC.

As to this clone: A much bigger clone sits one base away, suggesting this may be a read error. The sample has other DNA sequences that encode this CDR3 too. The chain recombines TRBV11-3 with TRBJ2-5; no clear D gene. This CDR3 region has 13 residues. Trimming left V 1 base short and J 2 bases short, with 5 bases between. CDR1 and CDR2 from the germline V gene are SGHNT and YENEEA. In DNA, the CDR3 is TGTGCCAGCAGCTTAGGGGTTCAAGAGACCCAGTACTTC. Residues: CASSLGVQETQYF.

V gene TRBV4-1 combines with J gene TRBJ1-6, with D hard to call. The CDR3 runs to 15 residues. V shed 2 bases and J shed 7 bases, with 12 bases lying between them. In germline, CDR1 is MGHRA, CDR2 YSYEKL. CDR3 in amino acids: CASSQWDGQNSPLHF. Here the CDR3 DNA reads TGCGCCAGCAGCCAATGGGATGGGCAGAATTCACCCCTCCACTTT.

The CDR3 DNA is TGTGCCAGCAGCTCCCTTCGTAGTTGGCCGAACCAAGAGACCCAGTACTTC. It encodes CASSSLRSWPNQETQYF. The chain carries TRBV5-6 and TRBJ2-5, with unresolved D. Trimming shortened V by 3 bases and J by 0 bases, and 18 bases separated the two germline ends. The CDR3 is 17 amino acids. Germline CDR1 SGHDT, CDR2 YYEEEE.

The rearrangement joins TRBV15 to TRBJ2-1; D is undetermined. The CDR3 has 13 residues. V gave up 0 bases and J gave up 5 bases, with 5 bases separating them. CDR1 is LNHNV, CDR2 YYDKDF, per germline (reference sequence). The CDR3 loop reads CATSRDPNNEQFF. The CDR3 DNA follows: TGTGCCACCAGCAGAGATCCCAACAATGAGCAGTTCTTC.